The source of this T cell receptor beta chain is a study of blood T cell repertoires in COVID-19. Produced via immunoSEQ multiplex PCR; TCRdb's table is partial and in-frame only. Among roughly 350,000 clones listed, more than 75% were seen once. Sequencing input: peripheral blood. The TCR comes from a woman between 45 and 60 years old with COVID-19, enrolled during active disease.

The CDR3 is CASGLVRGQENTEAFF. CDR3 nucleotides: TGTGCTAGTGGTTTGGTAAGAGGACAAGAGAACACTGAAGCTTTCTTT. The chain uses TRBV12-5 and TRBJ1-1; D may be TRBD1 (5 bases). Per the germline V gene, CDR1 is LGHNT and CDR2 is FRNRAP. This CDR3 is built from 16 residues. V lost 0 bases and J lost 1, with 12 bases in between.